The entry below describes one T cell receptor beta chain. Its antigen is unknown. This CDR3 region has 15 residues. J lost 4 bases, V lost 0 bases, and 3 bases had no gene match. Germline V gene sequence: CDR1 LNHNV, CDR2 YYDKDF (reference sequence). The repertoire was sequenced with immunoSEQ multiplex PCR; TCRdb's copy has only in-frame clones and lacks some. The sample yields tens of thousands of clones, approximately 79% seen once. This record belongs to a study of T cell responses to AZD1222 COVID-19 vaccine. The study, taken as a whole, reports: Repertoires were obtained only post-peak T cell response.

This sequence joins TRBV15 and TRBJ1-5; 7 bases match TRBD1. The clonotype comes from an adult in good health. Sequenced material: peripheral blood, taken on day 0 of MenACWY control vaccination. The CDR3 bases are TGTGCCACCAGCAGAGATTGGGACAGTAATCAGCCCCAGCATTTT. Translation: CATSRDWDSNQPQHF.